The 7 T cell receptor beta chains below were found in one sample sequenced in a study of blood T cell repertoires in COVID-19. Here immunoSEQ multiplex PCR was the method, and the copy in TCRdb shows in-frame clones only, minus some. The table lists fewer than 300,000 clones, 86% of them singletons. Specimen: peripheral blood. These receptors were obtained from a woman in her twenties or thirties with COVID-19, enrolled during active disease.

Only a few counts were recorded for this clone. The chain joins TRBV11-2 to TRBJ2-5; 7 nucleotides align to TRBD2. CDR3 length: 15 residues. From germline, CDR1 is SGHAT and CDR2 FQNNGV. The V gene end was trimmed by 4 bases and the J gene end by 2 bases; junction bases not matched to a gene: 7. The CDR3 region has the DNA TGTGCCAGCAGCTCTCCAGGGAGGGGTCAAGAGACCCAGTACTTC. The encoded protein is CASSSPGRGQETQYF.

The chain employs TRBV7-2 and TRBJ2-2; D is undetermined. V lost 1 base to trimming and J lost 2 bases, with 17 bases between them. CDR1 and CDR2 (germline): SGHTA, FQGNSA. CDR3 length equals 18 residues. CDR3: CASSLELVRPLNTGELFF. Written as DNA, the CDR3 is TGTGCCAGCAGCTTAGAGCTAGTAAGGCCCCTAAACACCGGGGAGCTGTTTTTT.

The rearrangement joins TRBV11-2 to TRBJ1-1; D gene uncertain. The CDR3 has 16 residues. The germline V gene encodes CDR1 SGHAT and CDR2 FQNNGV. V lost 1 base to trimming and J lost 2 bases, with 14 bases between them. The CDR3 sequence is CASSLALGVTNTEAFF. The CDR3 DNA reads TGTGCCAGCAGCTTAGCACTAGGAGTTACTAACACTGAAGCTTTCTTT. Using reference TRBV11-2 and TRBJ1-1 for the parts outside the CDR3, the full variable domain is EAGVAQSPRYKIIEKRQSVAFWCNPISGHATLYWYQQILGQGPKLLIQFQNNGVVDDSQLPKDRFSAERLKGVDSTLKIQPAKLEDSAVYLCASSLALGVTNTEAFFGQGTRLTVV.

The chain joins TRBV19 to TRBJ1-5; no clear D. Germline V gives CDR1 LNHDA, CDR2 SQIVND (reference sequence). The CDR3 sequence is 16 residues long. The V and J ends lost 2 bases and 2 bases respectively, with 13 bases between them. The CDR3 DNA follows: TGTGCCAGTAGTATAAGCCGACACTTCGGCAATCAGCCCCAGCATTTT. Amino acid sequence: CASSISRHFGNQPQHF.

For the CDR3, the DNA is TGCGCCAGCAGCTTGGCCGGGACAGGGGCTGAAGCTTTCTTT. Amino acid sequence: CASSLAGTGAEAFF. V is TRBV5-1 and J is TRBJ1-1, with TRBD1 matching over 10 bases. J was trimmed by 6 bases and V by 0 bases; bases with no gene match: 2. Germline V gene data show CDR1 as SGHRS and CDR2 as YFSETQ. CDR3 size: 14 residues.

The chain recombines TRBV14 with TRBJ1-1, with 9 bases matching TRBD1. V was pared by 8 bases and J by 2 bases, with 3 bases of the junction left unmatched. CDR3 length equals 13 residues. CDR1 SGHDN and CDR2 FVKESK come from the germline V gene. The DNA of the CDR3 is TGTGCCAGCGGGACAGGGCCTAACACTGAAGCTTTCTTT. Encoded protein: CASGTGPNTEAFF.

This clone appeared a single time. The chain recombines TRBV11-2 with TRBJ2-3; no clear D gene. The germline CDR1 and CDR2 sequences are SGHAT and FQNNGV. The CDR3 extends over 14 amino acids. V was pared by 1 base and J by 0 bases, with 5 bases between. CDR3 nucleotides: TGTGCCAGCAGCTTAGTATTTAGCACAGATACGCAGTATTTT. It codes for CASSLVFSTDTQYF.